Listed here is a single T cell receptor (beta chain). There are many counts of this clonotype. The antigen this receptor binds is unknown. The sample holds no much larger clone one base away, and base qualities are not on file. The data are from a study of T cells in Graves' hyperthyroidism and ophthalmopathy (dated by TCRdb to the late 2010s). For the study in its entirety: Peripheral blood was collected at initial diagnosis, before any treatment. For training and testing, the 100 or so patients in the discovery cohort were randomly divided in a 7:3 ratio. The study also compared thyroid tissue and blood T-cell repertoires from a handful of Graves' hyperthyroidism patients. Following sampling, methimazole starting at 30 mg daily was given to hyperthyroidism patients, and high-dose intravenous methylprednisolone was given to ophthalmopathy patients. Prospective prediction of ophthalmopathy was tested in an independent validation cohort consisting of 18 to 20 hyperthyroidism patients and some 17 patients who later progressed to ophthalmopathy. TCR V-J signatures able to tell the groups apart were searched for in a discovery cohort of 90 to 100 patients, of whom over 40 had Graves' ophthalmopathy and roughly 57 had stable Graves' hyperthyroidism. TCR Vbeta CDR3 sequencing of 120 to 150 peripheral blood samples (approximately 44 ophthalmopathy, about 75 hyperthyroidism and about 17 progressor patients) is reported in the paper. Overall study results and their limits: In cross-validation, a model built on a 13 V-J signature told ophthalmopathy apart from stable hyperthyroidism with 87.88% sensitivity and about 81% specificity, and in testing the same model reached 80%/75%. During validation, the model predicted progression to ophthalmopathy a median of about 5.9 months ahead of onset, with 60% to 71% sensitivity and 72% to 80% specificity. Blood samples also contained most of the expanded thyroid clonotypes (frequency above 0.001), which suggests that blood repertoires may reflect thyroid immune responses. Sample size was not statistically predetermined, and blinding of investigators to group allocation was not performed.

TCR beta CDR3 regions were amplified from RNA transcripts. A first-round RT-PCR of the TCR CDR3 used the HTBI primer set with the Qiagen OneStep RT-PCR kit. A second multiplex PCR round built the libraries, followed by size selection and purification. Libraries were sequenced paired-end with 100 bp reads on an Illumina HiSeq2000. The original pipeline was this. SOAPnuke was used to process the raw data, removing reads that contained adapters or uncalled bases, had a mean Phred below 15, or lacked an exact match to the constant primer or identifier. COPE v1.2.5 was used to merge high-quality paired reads, and clonotypes were defined as unique nucleotide sequences. Clonotypes were aligned to IMGT TRBV, TRBD and TRBJ reference segments using MiTCR v1.1. The analysis included only V-J combinations with a frequency above 0.0001, which together covered approximately 99% of the repertoires. The TCS score was defined as the ratio of F50 (clonal expansion) to E x V (chaos), calculated using BLOSUM62-based TCRdist between CDR3 peptides within each V-J. Welch's t-statistics and random forest reduced roughly 530 V-J features to about 12, which were used in a naive Bayes classifier (R e1071). Using fastp trimming at Q25 and MiXCR clonotype assembly, TCRdb reanalyzed the public sequencing data and kept in-frame beta chains. Under each unique CDR3 protein, matching rows form one entry showing the most common genes and DNA. TCRdb's processing, not the authors' own work, is the source of the V and J calls. In this sample the table shows about half a million distinct CDR3 sequences, around 22% of which occur a single time. Jointly, the top ten make up approximately 10% of the sample.

The cysteine opens and the phenylalanine closes a CDR3 of 16 amino acids. CDR3 DNA only is kept here, 48 bases in frame from base 1. Trimming at the junction amounts to 6 bases on V and 4 bases on J, and the germline ends lie 24 bases apart. The germline V gene (reference sequence) provides CDR1 DFQATT and CDR2 SNEGSKA. Ophthalmopathy patients had moderately to severely active disease, with a Clinical Activity Score of 3 or more, a NOSPECS grade of 4 or more, and a disease duration of less than 3 months. Patients with uncontrolled infections, other autoimmune diseases, pregnancy or lactation were excluded. Diagnoses were based on clinical symptoms, serum thyroxine and TRAb, thyroid ultrasound and orbital computed tomography. Ficoll-Paque density gradient centrifugation was used to isolate PBMCs from around 10 ml of fresh peripheral blood. Total RNA was extracted with Trizol reagent, and quality was checked on an Agilent 2100 Bioanalyzer.

This clonotype originated in a woman in her twenties or thirties with Graves' ophthalmopathy. Input material: blood. The V gene is TRBV20-1 and the J gene is TRBJ2-5; the D call could be TRBD1 or TRBD2, with each sharing 5 bases. CDR3 reads: CSALQAQLGVGETQYF. The sequenced DNA is TGCAGTGCCCTCCAAGCCCAACTAGGGGTGGGAGAGACCCAGTACTTC.